Below are 5 T cell receptor beta chains sequenced from a single sample in a study of tumor-infiltrating lymphocytes in primary liver carcinoma. Reverse transcription of approximately 520 ng total RNA with a constant-region primer produced TCR beta cDNA. TCR beta libraries came from three nested multiplex PCR rounds using slightly modified ARM-PCR. Researchers ran the first two PCR rounds for approximately 10 cycles each with TRBV1-TRBV30 forward primers and a C-beta reverse primer. TCRdb processed the multiplex PCR reads anew with MiXCR; each CDR3 protein has one entry. The sample has approximately 92,000 distinct CDR3 sequences, less than 70% seen once. Starting material for RNA and DNA co-extraction consisted of roughly 19-34 mg of unsorted bulk tissue. Sample: tumor-adjacent normal liver tissue. The receptor set was obtained from a man aged 40-55 years with primary liver carcinoma and hepatitis B virus infection.

V is TRBV11-2 and J is TRBJ2-3; D not certain. The CDR3 totals 12 residues. The germline V gene encodes CDR1 SGHAT and CDR2 FQNNGV. The CDR3 region has the DNA TGTCCCAACAGCCTACGCACAGATACGCAGTATTTT. Its protein product is CPNSLRTDTQYF.

This clonotype was picked up many times. The chain combines TRBV5-6 with TRBJ2-7; D is perhaps TRBD1 (6 bases). The V end lost 4 bases, the J end lost 5 bases, and 19 bases lay between the germline ends. This CDR3 is 15 amino acids long. Germline lookup yields CDR1 SGHDT and CDR2 YYEEEE. The CDR3, as DNA: TGTGCCAGCAGCCTCTACAGGGTACTTTCCCACGAGCAGTACTTC. Translated: CASSLYRVLSHEQYF.

This clonotype appeared a single time. The chain combines TRBV6-1 with TRBJ2-2; 7 bases line up with TRBD1. V lost 1 base, J lost 9 bases, and 11 bases stayed unmatched. CDR1 MNHNS and CDR2 SASEGT come from the germline V gene. The CDR3 loop spans 16 amino acids. The CDR3 region is CASSEGQQGITRELFF. The CDR3 coding sequence is TGTGCCAGCAGTGAAGGTCAACAGGGGATTACCAGGGAGCTGTTTTTT.

Note on this clonotype: This sequence may be a read error, since a much larger clone differs from it by one base. The DNA of the CDR3 is TGCGCCGGCAGTGAAGGAGCAGGCCCCTCCGGCGGGGCTTTCTTT. This encodes CAGSEGAGPSGGAFF. The chain uses TRBV10-2 and TRBJ1-1; D ambiguous. Looked up from germline, CDR1 is WSHSY and CDR2 is SAAADI. This CDR3 has 15 amino acids.

This clonotype was recorded once. The V call is TRBV12-3 or TRBV12-4, the J call TRBJ1-2, with D possibly being TRBD1 (6 bases). The V and J ends lost 6 bases and 11 bases respectively, with 19 bases between them. The CDR3 spans 13 residues. CDR3 sequence reads: CASSRAGVRGYTF. CDR3 nucleotide sequence: TGTGCCAGCAGCCGGGCAGGGGTGAGAGGATACACCTTC.